This T cell receptor beta chain was captured in a study of blood T cells in healthy people across ages. Study overall: In model experiments, template switching was able to capture about one barcoded beta molecule for every two T cells that were present.

Sample-barcoded 5' priming and a J-beta primer mix drove a second PCR of roughly 7 to 11 cycles. TCRdb reprocessed the 5' RACE reads via MiXCR and lists one record per CDR3 protein. The sample has hundreds of thousands of distinct CDR3 sequences, roughly 56% seen once; the top ten hold roughly 25%. This clonotype occurred a few times. Its cognate antigen is unknown. V was clipped by 0 bases and J by 6 bases; unmatched bases: 6. From germline, CDR1 is SGHNT and CDR2 YENEEA. The CDR3 loop spans 16 amino acids. General study results and limits: Fewer expanded clones and more diversity marked long-lived versus aged donors.

The sequenced sample consisted of blood. The source is a man aged 35 to 55 in good health. The chain carries TRBV11-3 and TRBJ2-1; 9 bases fit TRBD2. This CDR3 reads CASSLDLSGSGNEQFF. The CDR3 nucleotides are TGTGCCAGCAGCTTAGACCTTAGCGGGAGTGGCAATGAGCAGTTCTTC.